The 29 T cell receptor beta chains below all came from one sample that was sequenced in a study of human CD8 memory T cell subsets. UMI-labeled 5' RACE was used to make TCR beta libraries. Following a re-call of the 5' RACE reads, TCRdb has one entry per CDR3 protein and lacks DNA. The table gives roughly 10,000 distinct CDR3 sequences; the top ten clones make up about 22% of it. The sequenced sample was CD8+ stem-like memory T cells (TSCM and TCM) sorted from PBMCs. Subset noted: stem-like memory CD8 T cells (TSTEM), CCR7+ PD-1- TIGIT-. Receptor source: a human donor in good health.

The chain uses TRBV10-3 and TRBJ1-1. CDR1 and CDR2 from the germline V gene are ENHRY and SYGVKD. The CDR3 has 17 residues. CDR3 amino acids: CAISDPPALEGNTEAFF.

The chain joins TRBV6-2 or TRBV6-3 to TRBJ1-5; there is no DNA to check the TCRdb D call of TRBD1. The germline V gene encodes CDR1 MNHEY and CDR2 SVGEGT. The CDR3 sequence is 16 residues long. The CDR3 protein is CASSYDLGGGNQPQHF.

V is TRBV19 and J is TRBJ2-1; TCRdb proposes TRBD1, but this gene call is untestable without DNA. The CDR3 spans 13 residues. Germline V gene sequence: CDR1 LNHDA, CDR2 SQIVND (reference sequence). CDR3: CASMGGINNEQFF.

The chain employs TRBV30 and TRBJ2-1; the D call from TCRdb, TRBD1, cannot be confirmed without DNA. Germline assignment: CDR1 GTSNPN and CDR2 SVGIG (reference sequence). The CDR3 has 15 amino acids. The chain's CDR3 is CAWSVLGGPNNEQFF.

The chain employs TRBV7-9 and TRBJ2-7; the D call of TRBD1 rests on TCRdb alone, since no DNA is present to check it. The germline V gene encodes CDR1 SEHNR and CDR2 FQNEAQ (reference sequence). The CDR3 sequence is 17 residues long. The CDR3 sequence: CASSSAQQGERPYEQYF.

This sequence joins TRBV10-3 and TRBJ2-5; the D gene TCRdb calls, TRBD1, cannot be checked with no DNA. This CDR3 contains 14 residues. Per the germline V gene, CDR1 is ENHRY and CDR2 is SYGVKD. The CDR3: CAISEPTLVETQYF.

The CDR3 sequence: CSARDRETSGSRRGNEQFF. This chain connects TRBV20-1 to TRBJ2-1; TCRdb indicates TRBD2, and absent DNA this call remains unverified. The CDR3 consists of 19 residues. Germline V gene data show CDR1 as DFQATT and CDR2 as SNEGSKA (reference sequence).

This clonotype is called medium-sized based on its frequency. The rearrangement links TRBV29-1 to TRBJ2-7; checking the TCRdb D call of TRBD1 is not possible without DNA. Germline lookup yields CDR1 SQVTM and CDR2 ANQGSEA. This CDR3 contains 14 residues. CDR3 in amino acids: CSVEDRDITYEQYF.

The J gene is TRBJ2-7, the V gene TRBV20-1; TCRdb returns TRBD2, unconfirmable since there is no DNA. This CDR3 comprises 14 residues. The V gene's germline CDR1 is DFQATT and CDR2 SNEGSKA (reference sequence). CDR3 amino acids: CSAKTSGSPLEQYF.

The chain joins TRBV19 to TRBJ2-3; TCRdb indicates TRBD1, and absent DNA this call remains unverified. Germline lookup yields CDR1 LNHDA and CDR2 SQIVND (reference sequence). The CDR3 is made up of 18 amino acids. The CDR3 sequence is CASSIYSGGGAGTDTQYF.

The CDR3 sequence is CSVPAIYGYTF. This rearrangement joins TRBV29-1 to TRBJ1-2. The CDR3 has 11 residues. CDR1 and CDR2 (germline): SQVTM, ANQGSEA. Drawing the rest from reference TRBV29-1 and TRBJ1-2, the complete variable domain is SAVISQKPSRDICQRGTSLTIQCQVDSQVTMMFWYRQQPGQSLTLIATANQGSEATYESGFVIDKFPISRPNLTFSTLTVSNMSPEDSSIYLCSVPAIYGYTFGSGTRLTVV.

The V gene is TRBV4-3, the J gene TRBJ2-2; TCRdb selects TRBD2, and the lack of DNA leaves this call unchecked. Germline assignment: CDR1 LGHNA and CDR2 YSLEER. This CDR3 comprises 15 residues. This CDR3 is CASSQELGGAGELFF.

This rearrangement joins TRBV6-5 to TRBJ2-6; TCRdb proposes TRBD1, but this gene call is untestable without DNA. Germline V lookup: CDR1 MNHEY, CDR2 SVGAGI. The CDR3 contains 16 residues. CDR3 residues: CASSTSTGTGANVLTF.

This clonotype is identified as medium-sized from frequency. The chain uses TRBV7-9 and TRBJ2-3; TCRdb calls TRBD2, which cannot be checked without DNA. CDR1 and CDR2 (germline): SEHNR, FQNEAQ (reference sequence). The CDR3 sequence is 19 residues long. Here the CDR3 reads CASSFVRGTSGGPTDTQYF.

This sequence joins TRBV20-1 and TRBJ1-1. The CDR3 is 16 residues long. Germline V gene lookup returns CDR1 DFQATT and CDR2 SNEGSKA (reference sequence). The chain's CDR3 is CSARDRILGLNTEAFF.

The J gene is TRBJ1-3, the V gene TRBV29-1; the D gene TCRdb calls, TRBD1, cannot be checked with no DNA. The V gene's germline CDR1 is SQVTM and CDR2 ANQGSEA. The CDR3 is made up of 14 amino acids. CDR3: CSVEESGVGNTIYF.

J is TRBJ2-7 and V is TRBV29-1; TCRdb's D call of TRBD1 is untestable without DNA. The germline V gene has CDR1 SQVTM and CDR2 ANQGSEA. The CDR3 extends over 13 amino acids. The CDR3: CSVPGQGSYEQYF.

CDR3 loop: CASSLLAGTDNNEQFF. J is TRBJ2-1 and V is TRBV12-3 or TRBV12-4; the D call from TCRdb, TRBD1, cannot be confirmed without DNA. This CDR3 has 16 residues.

The chain carries TRBV20-1 and TRBJ2-3; the TCRdb call, TRBD1, lacks DNA for checking. The CDR3 totals 14 residues. Germline V gene data show CDR1 as DFQATT and CDR2 as SNEGSKA (reference sequence). Here the CDR3 reads CSAHLDRELNTQYF.

In terms of frequency, this clonotype is medium-sized. The V call is TRBV5-8, the J call TRBJ1-4; TCRdb reports TRBD1, a call that lacks DNA to check it against. Germline assignment: CDR1 SGHTS and CDR2 YDEGEE. The CDR3 loop spans 17 amino acids. The CDR3 protein is CASSLEGMERGSEKLFF.

This chain links TRBV7-3 with TRBJ2-5. The CDR3 is 13 residues long. From germline, CDR1 is SGHTA and CDR2 FQGTGA. CDR3 amino acids: CASSLGVQETQYF.

The chain carries TRBV7-9 and TRBJ2-7; TCRdb designates TRBD2, a call that cannot be tested without DNA. In germline, CDR1 is SEHNR, CDR2 FQNEAQ (reference sequence). The length of the CDR3 is 19 residues. The CDR3 loop reads CASSRDRTSGGPKSYEQYF. The full variable domain, rest sourced from reference TRBV7-9 and TRBJ2-7, is DTGVSQNPRHKITKRGQNVTFRCDPISEHNRLYWYRQTLGQGPEFLTYFQNEAQLEKSRLLSDRFSAERPKGSFSTLEIQRTEQGDSAMYLCASSRDRTSGGPKSYEQYFGPGTRLTVT.

Its frequency marks this clonotype as medium-sized (0.01 to 0.1%). This chain links TRBV7-2 with TRBJ1-2; as DNA is missing, the TRBD1 call by TCRdb cannot be tested. This CDR3 has 16 residues. From germline, CDR1 is SGHTA and CDR2 FQGNSA. This CDR3 reads CASSLPYREFAYGYTF.

The CDR3 sequence: CASSQENEKLFF. The chain links TRBV14 to TRBJ1-4. The CDR3 is made up of 12 amino acids. CDR1 is SGHDN and CDR2 is FVKESK in the germline V gene.

By frequency, this clonotype registers medium-sized. The chain couples TRBV7-8 to TRBJ1-4; the D call of TRBD1 rests on TCRdb alone, since no DNA is present to check it. CDR1 is SGHVS and CDR2 is FQNEAQ in the germline V gene. The CDR3 spans 16 residues. The CDR3 sequence: CASTLEGAGMGGKLFF.

CDR3 protein: CASSPNPGLRTTEAFF. This chain connects TRBV18 to TRBJ1-1. Germline CDR1 reads KGHSH; CDR2 reads LQKENI. The CDR3 contains 16 residues.

Frequency places this clonotype as medium-sized. The chain recombines TRBV28 with TRBJ2-3; TCRdb's D call of TRBD1 is untestable without DNA. Germline-derived CDR1 and CDR2 are MDHEN and SYDVKM. This CDR3 contains 14 residues. The CDR3 region is CASSPTGPPDTQYF.

This rearrangement joins TRBV7-6 to TRBJ2-2; TCRdb's D gene call, TRBD1, goes unchecked for lack of DNA. CDR1 and CDR2 (germline): SGHVS, FNYEAQ. The CDR3 length is 14 residues. CDR3 sequence: CASSLGGDPRELFF. The entire variable domain, with the rest obtained from reference TRBV7-6 and TRBJ2-2, is as follows: GAGVSQSPRYKVTKRGQDVALRCDPISGHVSLYWYRQALGQGPEFLTYFNYEAQQDKSGLPNDRFSAERPEGSISTLTIQRTEQRDSAMYRCASSLGGDPRELFFGEGSRLTVL.

The V call is TRBV20-1, the J call TRBJ2-5; as DNA is missing, the TRBD2 call by TCRdb cannot be tested. The CDR3 runs 18 residues. Germline V gene sequence: CDR1 DFQATT, CDR2 SNEGSKA (reference sequence). CDR3 loop: CSARENTGRTTYQETQYF.